This T cell receptor beta chain is drawn from a study of T cells after yellow fever vaccination. Study-level points and caveats: Clonotype sharing between CD4 and CD8 compartments was small. Weaker in magnitude, the secondary response showed a faster peak on day 5 versus 15.

CDR1 is ENHRY and CDR2 is SYGVKD in the germline V gene. This CDR3 has 14 amino acids. V gave up 5 bases and J gave up 4 bases; unmatched junction bases: 6. Remarks on this clonotype: Its antigen is not identified.

TCRdb reprocessed the 5' RACE reads via MiXCR and lists one record per CDR3 protein. The sample gives 400,000 to 650,000 distinct CDR3 sequences, roughly 22% of which show up once; about 15% is in the top ten. V is TRBV10-3 and J is TRBJ2-5; 8 nucleotides agree with TRBD2. The sequence was obtained from a man in his late teens or twenties who received the YFV17D yellow fever vaccine. Material: PBMCs, obtained 21 days after the first yellow fever vaccination. The CDR3 region has the DNA TGTGCCATCAGTAGACCCGGGACTAGAGAGACCCAGTACTTC. Its protein product is CAISRPGTRETQYF.